The rows below give T cell receptor beta chains drawn from one sample of a study of shared clonotypes between healthy human individuals. The method was immunoSEQ multiplex PCR; TCRdb's version includes in-frame clones alone and lacks a portion of them. There are roughly 2.6 million clones in the sample; around 94% occur only once, and 0.11% to 0.15% lies in the top ten. The source material was naive CD4+ T cells sorted from blood. The source is a man younger than 35 in good health. CDR3s include the opening cysteine and the closing phenylalanine or tryptophan. The order of the fields is D gene, V gene, J gene, clone size, CDR3 protein, CDR3 DNA. A D gene is named only where the DNA matches it firmly. Not all rows give a size; the values are once, few, many and, for expanded clones, a class.

-	TRBV4-1	TRBJ1-4	-	CASSQGAGIEKLFF	TGCGCCAGCAGCCAAGGGGCTGGGATTGAAAAACTGTTTTTT
TRBD1	TRBV6-4	TRBJ2-7	-	CASLDRGVRSCVNEQYF	TGTGCCAGCCTGGACAGGGGGGTGAGGTCGTGTGTGAACGAGCAGTACTTC
-	TRBV11-3	TRBJ2-1	once	CASSLFRGSEQFF	TGTGCCAGCAGCCTGTTCCGTGGTAGTGAGCAGTTCTTC
TRBD2	TRBV11-3	TRBJ2-1	-	CASSPGLAEYNEQFF	TGTGCCAGCAGCCCGGGACTAGCGGAATACAATGAGCAGTTCTTC
-	TRBV5-8	TRBJ2-2	-	CASSLSRAGELFF	TGTGCCAGCAGCTTGTCCCGGGCCGGGGAGCTGTTTTTT
TRBD1	TRBV4-1	TRBJ2-7	-	CASSPRGMTGGIYEQYF	TGCGCCAGCAGCCCCCGAGGGATGACAGGGGGTATCTACGAGCAGTACTTC
-	TRBV19	TRBJ2-3	-	CASASTPSGSDTQYF	TGTGCCAGTGCTTCTACCCCATCGGGATCAGATACGCAGTATTTT
-	TRBV2	TRBJ2-7	-	CASSLGTNGYEQYF	TGTGCCAGCAGTCTGGGGACGAACGGCTACGAGCAGTACTTC
-	TRBV27	TRBJ1-2	-	CASSPRRFDYGYTF	TGTGCCAGCAGTCCGCGACGTTTCGACTATGGCTACACCTTC
TRBD2	TRBV10-1	TRBJ2-1	-	CASRKGPGLAGALHNEQFF	TGCGCCAGCAGAAAAGGGCCGGGACTAGCGGGAGCCCTCCACAATGAGCAGTTCTTC
-	TRBV6-1	TRBJ2-2	-	CASSEAPFPGELFF	TGTGCCAGCAGTGAAGCCCCCTTCCCCGGGGAGCTGTTTTTT
-	TRBV6-5	TRBJ1-1	few	CASSDSGEAFF	TGTGCCAGCAGCGACTCGGGAGAAGCTTTCTTT
-	TRBV2	TRBJ2-1	-	CATTETGAAYNEQFF	TGTGCCACGACCGAGACAGGCGCGGCCTACAATGAGCAGTTCTTC
-	TRBV6-1	TRBJ2-1	once	CASGLTVHSYEQFF	TGTGCCAGCGGGTTAACGGTCCATTCCTATGAGCAGTTCTTC
-	TRBV10-3	TRBJ1-4	-	CAISESAGSEEKLFF	TGTGCCATCAGTGAGTCCGCCGGGTCTGAAGAAAAACTGTTTTTT
-	TRBV5-1	TRBJ1-4	-	CASSSPGGANEKLFF	TGCGCCAGCAGCTCGCCCGGAGGGGCTAATGAAAAACTGTTTTTT
-	TRBV9	TRBJ2-3	-	CASSPTTDTQYF	TGTGCCAGCAGCCCCACCACAGATACGCAGTATTTT
-	TRBV6-6	TRBJ2-7	-	CASRTNLYEQYF	TGTGCCAGCAGAACCAACCTTTACGAGCAGTACTTC
-	TRBV15	TRBJ2-1	-	CATSRGRHPADNEQFF	TGTGCCACCAGCAGAGGAAGACATCCCGCCGACAATGAGCAGTTCTTC
TRBD2	TRBV6-5	TRBJ2-7	-	CASSYSHPGGADEQYF	TGTGCCAGCAGTTACTCGCACCCCGGGGGGGCCGACGAGCAGTACTTC
-	TRBV5-3	TRBJ2-5	-	CAQRKQGQETQYF	TGTGCCCAACGCAAACAGGGCCAAGAGACCCAGTACTTC
-	TRBV6-4	TRBJ1-6	-	CASRVMGADNSPLHF	TGTGCCAGCAGGGTGATGGGGGCCGATAATTCACCCCTCCACTTT
TRBD1	TRBV5-1	TRBJ2-3	-	CASSLGGQRTDTQYF	TGCGCCAGCAGCTTGGGGGGACAGCGCACAGATACGCAGTATTTT
-	TRBV9	TRBJ2-3	-	CASSAPWEGDTQYF	TGTGCCAGCAGCGCCCCGTGGGAAGGGGATACGCAGTATTTT
-	TRBV29-1	TRBJ1-1	-	CSVEVRGTLNTEAFF	TGCAGCGTTGAAGTTCGCGGGACACTGAACACTGAAGCTTTCTTT